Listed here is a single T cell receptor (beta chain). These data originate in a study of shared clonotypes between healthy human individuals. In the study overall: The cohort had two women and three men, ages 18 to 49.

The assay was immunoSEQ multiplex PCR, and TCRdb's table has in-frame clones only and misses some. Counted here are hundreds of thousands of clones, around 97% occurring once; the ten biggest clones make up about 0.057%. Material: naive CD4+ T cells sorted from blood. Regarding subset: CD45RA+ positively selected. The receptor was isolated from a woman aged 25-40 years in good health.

The CDR3: CATAWSGATDEQFF. DNA for the CDR3: TGTGCCACCGCGTGGAGCGGGGCGACAGATGAGCAGTTCTTC. The gene calls are TRBV25-1 and TRBJ2-1; 7 positions match TRBD2. Trimming at V came to 10 bases and at J to 8 bases, leaving 14 bases not matched to a gene. Germline assignment: CDR1 MGHDK and CDR2 SYGVNS. This CDR3 contains 14 residues.